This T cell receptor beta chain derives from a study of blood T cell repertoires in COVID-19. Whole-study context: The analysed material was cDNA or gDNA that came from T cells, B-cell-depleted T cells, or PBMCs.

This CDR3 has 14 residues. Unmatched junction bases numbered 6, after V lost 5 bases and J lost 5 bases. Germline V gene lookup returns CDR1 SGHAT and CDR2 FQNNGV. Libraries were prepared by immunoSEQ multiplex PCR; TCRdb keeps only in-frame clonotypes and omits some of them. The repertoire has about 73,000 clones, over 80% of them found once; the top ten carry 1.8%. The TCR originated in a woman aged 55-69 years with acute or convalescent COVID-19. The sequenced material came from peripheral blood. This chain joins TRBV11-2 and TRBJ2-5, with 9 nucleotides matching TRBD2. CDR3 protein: CASSEGLAYETQYF. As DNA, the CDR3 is TGTGCCAGCAGCGAAGGACTAGCGTACGAGACCCAGTACTTC.